The present T cell receptor beta chain was sequenced within a study of T cell repertoires in cytomegalovirus infection. Overall study: CMV epitopes that were recently identified and HLA-C-restricted were used alongside well-studied HLA-B-restricted ones. Overall study findings and caveats: HLA-C-restricted CMV-specific TCR beta clonotypes were dominant in the ex vivo response.

This CDR3 is 17 amino acids long. Trimming took 2 bases from V and 4 from J, leaving 21 bases between them. Regarding this clonotype: Its matching antigen is unknown.

TCRdb used MiXCR to reprocess the reads, holding one entry per CDR3 protein. The sample consists of around 710,000 distinct CDR3 sequences, almost 30% of them appearing once. The rearrangement links TRBV12-3 or TRBV12-4 to TRBJ2-7, with D possibly TRBD1 on 6 matching bases. This sample comprised cultured CD8+ T cells from PBMCs, obtained from culture after CMV antigen stimulation. The source of this sequence is a human donor in good health (CMV status not recorded). Some clones in this sample may be carry-over from other donors' samples. The CDR3 DNA is TGTGCCAGCAGTTTAACGACAGGACACGATACACTTTACGAGCAGTACTTC. It translates to CASSLTTGHDTLYEQYF.